The T cell receptor (beta chain) described here comes from a study of cytomegalovirus exposure and HLA in healthy donors. Study-wide context: Around 180 million T cells yielded more than 90 million unique TCR beta sequences in earlier analysis. Study conclusions and caveats: Later analysis placed DRB1 highest and HLA-C lowest in TCR association rates, which differed by HLA locus.

A note on this clone: Antigen: not known.

The ends were cut back, 1 base at V and 4 bases at J, with 13 bases in the middle. Per germline, CDR1 MGHRA and CDR2 YSYEKL. The CDR3 covers 15 residues. PCR primers comprised 60 Vbeta and 13 Jbeta primers. Sequencing was performed with immunoSEQ multiplex PCR; in TCRdb, only in-frame clones are kept and a portion is missing. The profile covers about 160,000 clones, with around 79% appearing a single time and 2% to 2.5% taken by the ten largest. These donors counted as nominally healthy when sampled, but unrecorded immune exposures were likely. Sequencing input: PBMCs. The chain joins TRBV4-1 to TRBJ1-2, with D unclear. The receptor's source is a man aged 35-49 years in good health and CMV-seronegative. The CDR3 spells CASSQGSNPAYGYTF. The CDR3 region has the DNA TGCGCCAGCAGCCAAGGGAGCAATCCCGCCTATGGCTACACCTTC.